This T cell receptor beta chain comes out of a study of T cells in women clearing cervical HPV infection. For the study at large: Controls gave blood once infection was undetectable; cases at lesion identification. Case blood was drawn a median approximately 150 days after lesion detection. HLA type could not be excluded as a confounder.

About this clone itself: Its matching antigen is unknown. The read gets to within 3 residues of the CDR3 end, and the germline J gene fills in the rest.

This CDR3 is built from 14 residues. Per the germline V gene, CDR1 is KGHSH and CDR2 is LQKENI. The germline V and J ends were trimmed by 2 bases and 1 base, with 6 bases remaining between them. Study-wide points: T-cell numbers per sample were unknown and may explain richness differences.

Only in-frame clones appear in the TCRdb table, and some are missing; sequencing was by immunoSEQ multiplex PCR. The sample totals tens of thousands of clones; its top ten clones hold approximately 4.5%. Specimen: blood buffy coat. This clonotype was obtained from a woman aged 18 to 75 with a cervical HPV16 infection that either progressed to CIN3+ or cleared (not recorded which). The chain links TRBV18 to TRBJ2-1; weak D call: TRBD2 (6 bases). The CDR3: CASSPGTSYNEQFF. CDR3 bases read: TGTGCCAGCTCACCAGGGACTTCCTACAATGAG.